Below, one T cell receptor beta chain is given with its context. The record originates from a study of control samples from healthy donors and cancer patients. Using immunoSEQ multiplex PCR, the repertoire was profiled, and TCRdb retains in-frame clones only, with some absent. Altogether about 31,000 clones are present, less than 95% being singletons, with the ten largest covering 5% to 8%. This CDR3 contains 14 residues. The germline CDR1 and CDR2 sequences are SGDLS and YYNGEE. V lost 3 bases, J lost 4 bases, and 3 bases stayed unmatched. This sequence joins TRBV9 and TRBJ1-2, with 10 bases fitting TRBD1. The TCR was taken from a man aged 55 to 70 in good health. Source material: blood. In nucleotides, the CDR3 is TGTGCCAGCAGCGGGGACAGGGGCGGCTATGGCTACACCTTC. Its translation is CASSGDRGGYGYTF.